This T cell receptor beta chain was sequenced for a study of T-cell reconstitution after alpha-beta-depleted transplantation in children. Overall study findings and caveats: T-cell counts and diversity at one year following transplant were attributed mainly to newly produced T cells. Reportedly, only several hundred clones from non-depleted graft cells drove alpha-beta T-cell counts at about two months. It was surviving recipient T cells and thymic progenitors that gave some patients high TCRbeta diversity at day 60.

TCRbeta library construction was performed incorporating unique molecular identifiers. TCRdb independently ran MiXCR on the PCR reads; one entry per CDR3 protein. The sample records 200,000 to 250,000 distinct CDR3 sequences, 11% being singletons. This clonotype was seen at least ten times. Its cognate antigen is unknown. Germline CDR1 and CDR2: SGHRS and YFSETQ. V was clipped by 1 base and J by 2 bases, with 6 bases between them. This CDR3 contains 13 residues. Sample: PBMCs, taken before TCRalphabeta/CD19-depleted stem cell transplant. The V and J genes are TRBV5-1 and TRBJ1-1; no definite D call. The TCR comes from a child less than two years old with acute myeloid leukemia, due to receive a stem cell transplant. CDR3 amino acids: CASSLQPNTEAFF. As DNA, the CDR3 is TGCGCCAGCAGCTTGCAGCCTAACACTGAAGCTTTCTTT.